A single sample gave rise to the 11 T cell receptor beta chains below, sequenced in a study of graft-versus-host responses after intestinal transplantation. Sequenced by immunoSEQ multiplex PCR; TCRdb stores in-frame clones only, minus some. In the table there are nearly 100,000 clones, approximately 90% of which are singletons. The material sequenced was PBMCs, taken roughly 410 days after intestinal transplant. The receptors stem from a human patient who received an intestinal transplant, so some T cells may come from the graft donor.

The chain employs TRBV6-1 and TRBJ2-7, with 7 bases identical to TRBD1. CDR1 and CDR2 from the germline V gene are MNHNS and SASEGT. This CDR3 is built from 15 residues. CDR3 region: CALRARDSSSYEQYF. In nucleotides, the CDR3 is TGTGCGCTAAGGGCCCGGGACAGTTCTTCCTACGAGCAGTACTTC.

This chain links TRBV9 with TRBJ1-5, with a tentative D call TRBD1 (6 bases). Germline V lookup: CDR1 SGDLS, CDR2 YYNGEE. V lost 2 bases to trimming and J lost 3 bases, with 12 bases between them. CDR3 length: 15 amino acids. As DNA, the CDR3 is TGTGCCAGCAGCGTCACCGGGGGCCTCAATCAGCCCCAGCATTTT. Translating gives CASSVTGGLNQPQHF.

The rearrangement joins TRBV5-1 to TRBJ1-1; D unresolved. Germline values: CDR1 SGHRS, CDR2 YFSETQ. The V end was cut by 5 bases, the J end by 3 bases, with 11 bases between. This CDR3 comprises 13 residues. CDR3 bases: TGCGCCAGCAGACCGTTCGGAGACACTGAAGCTTTCTTT. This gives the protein CASRPFGDTEAFF.

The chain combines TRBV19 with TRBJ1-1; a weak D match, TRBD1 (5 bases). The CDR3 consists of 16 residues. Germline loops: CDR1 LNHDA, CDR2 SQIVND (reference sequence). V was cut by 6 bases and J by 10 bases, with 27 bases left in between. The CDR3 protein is CASSLEGNTPPGGAFF. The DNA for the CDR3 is TGTGCCAGTAGCCTCGAGGGGAATACTCCGCCCGGAGGAGCTTTCTTT.

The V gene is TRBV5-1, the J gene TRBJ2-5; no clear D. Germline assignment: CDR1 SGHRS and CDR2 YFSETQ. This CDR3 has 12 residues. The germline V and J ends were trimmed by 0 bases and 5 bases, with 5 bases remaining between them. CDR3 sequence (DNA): TGCGCCAGCAGCTTGGAAGGGGAGACCCAGTACTTC. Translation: CASSLEGETQYF.

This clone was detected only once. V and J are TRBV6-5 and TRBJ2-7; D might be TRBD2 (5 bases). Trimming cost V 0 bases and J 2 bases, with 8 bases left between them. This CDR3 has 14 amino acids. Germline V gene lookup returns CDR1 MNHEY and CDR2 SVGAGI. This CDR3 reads CASSYSRDTYEQYF. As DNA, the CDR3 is TGTGCCAGCAGTTACTCGAGGGATACCTACGAGCAGTACTTC.

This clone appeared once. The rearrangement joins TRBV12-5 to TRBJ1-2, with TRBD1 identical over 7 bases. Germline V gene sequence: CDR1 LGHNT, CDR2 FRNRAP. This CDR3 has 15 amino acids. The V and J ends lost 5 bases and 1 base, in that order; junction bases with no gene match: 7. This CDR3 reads CASGPPGQFNYGYTF. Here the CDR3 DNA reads TGTGCTAGTGGTCCACCGGGACAGTTTAACTATGGCTACACCTTC. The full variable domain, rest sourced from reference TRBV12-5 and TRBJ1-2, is DARVTQTPRHKVTEMGQEVTMRCQPILGHNTVFWYRQTMMQGLELLAYFRNRAPLDDSGMPKDRFSAEMPDATLATLKIQPSEPRDSAVYFCASGPPGQFNYGYTFGSGTRLTVV.

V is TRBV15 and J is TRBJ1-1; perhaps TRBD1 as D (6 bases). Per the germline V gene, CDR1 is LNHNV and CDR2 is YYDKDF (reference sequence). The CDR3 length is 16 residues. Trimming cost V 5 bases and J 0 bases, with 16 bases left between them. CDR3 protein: CATSGRQGLMNTEAFF. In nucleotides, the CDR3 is TGTGCCACCAGCGGCAGGCAGGGGCTGATGAACACTGAAGCTTTCTTT.

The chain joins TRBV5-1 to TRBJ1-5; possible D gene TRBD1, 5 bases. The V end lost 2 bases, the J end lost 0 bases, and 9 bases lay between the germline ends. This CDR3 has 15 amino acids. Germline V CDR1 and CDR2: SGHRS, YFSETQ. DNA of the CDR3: TGCGCCAGCAGCTTCGACAGTTATAGCAATCAGCCCCAGCATTTT. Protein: CASSFDSYSNQPQHF.

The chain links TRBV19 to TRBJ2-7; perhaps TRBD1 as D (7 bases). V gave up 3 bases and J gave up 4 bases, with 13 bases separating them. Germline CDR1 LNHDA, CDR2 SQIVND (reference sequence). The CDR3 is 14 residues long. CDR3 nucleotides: TGTGCCAGTAGTATTCCAGGGGGGATATACGAGCAGTACTTC. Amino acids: CASSIPGGIYEQYF. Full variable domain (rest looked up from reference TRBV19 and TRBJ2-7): DGGITQSPKYLFRKEGQNVTLSCEQNLNHDAMYWYRQDPGQGLRLIYYSQIVNDFQKGDIAEGYSVSREKKESFPLTVTSAQKNPTAFYLCASSIPGGIYEQYFGPGTRLTVT.

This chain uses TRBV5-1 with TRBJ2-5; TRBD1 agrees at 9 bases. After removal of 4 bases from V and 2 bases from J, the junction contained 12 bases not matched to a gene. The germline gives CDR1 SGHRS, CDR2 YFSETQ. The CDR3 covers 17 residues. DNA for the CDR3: TGCGCCAGCAGCAGGAACAGGGGGCCAGGGGGTCAAGAGACCCAGTACTTC. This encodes CASSRNRGPGGQETQYF. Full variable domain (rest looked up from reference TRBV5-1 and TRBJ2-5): KAGVTQTPRYLIKTRGQQVTLSCSPISGHRSVSWYQQTPGQGLQFLFEYFSETQRNKGNFPGRFSGRQFSNSRSEMNVSTLELGDSALYLCASSRNRGPGGQETQYFGPGTRLLVL.